These T cell receptor beta chains were read from a single sample in a study of shared clonotypes between healthy human individuals. Sequencing was performed with immunoSEQ multiplex PCR; in TCRdb, only in-frame clones are kept and a portion is missing. In the table there are over 2 million clones, approximately 95% of which are singletons. The sample consisted of naive CD8+ T cells sorted from blood. Source of these receptors: a man between 18 and 35 years old in good health. The CDR3 runs from the conserved cysteine through the conserved F or W. D genes are given only for firm matches. Some rows have no size entry. The others give once, few or many, or a class for an expanded clone.

clone size	D gene	V gene	J gene	CDR3 length	CDR3 protein	CDR3 DNA
NA	NA	TRBV13	TRBJ1-2	14	CASAVMSANYGYTF	TGTGCCAGCGCCGTGATGAGCGCTAACTATGGCTACACCTTC
NA	NA	TRBV2	TRBJ2-2	15	CASSEGSPVSGELFF	TGTGCCAGCAGTGAAGGTTCTCCTGTGAGTGGGGAGCTGTTTTTT
NA	NA	TRBV4-3	TRBJ2-5	14	CASSLGGWEETQYF	TGCGCCAGCAGCCTGGGGGGTTGGGAGGAGACCCAGTACTTC
NA	NA	TRBV5-1	TRBJ2-3	15	CASSFGQFSTDTQYF	TGCGCCAGCAGCTTCGGCCAGTTTAGCACAGATACGCAGTATTTT
NA	TRBD1	TRBV30	TRBJ2-3	14	CAWTRQGNTDTQYF	TGTGCCTGGACCCGACAGGGGAACACAGATACGCAGTATTTT
few	NA	TRBV27	TRBJ2-7	13	CASSLGQTYEQYF	TGTGCCAGCAGTTTGGGCCAGACCTACGAGCAGTACTTC
NA	TRBD1	TRBV7-9	TRBJ1-2	16	CASSFNPGQGARGYTF	TGTGCCAGCAGCTTCAATCCCGGACAGGGGGCACGTGGCTACACCTTC
NA	NA	TRBV4-3	TRBJ2-2	14	CASSRLVGIWELFF	TGCGCCAGCAGCCGCCTGGTCGGCATATGGGAGCTGTTTTTT
once	NA	TRBV25-1	TRBJ2-6	13	CASIRVGANVLTF	TGTGCCAGCATCCGGGTTGGGGCCAACGTCCTGACTTTC
NA	TRBD2	TRBV10-1	TRBJ2-1	15	CASILPGGIYNEQFF	TGCGCCAGCATCTTGCCGGGGGGAATATACAATGAGCAGTTCTTC
once	NA	TRBV5-6	TRBJ2-3	14	CASSLGDLTDTQYF	TGTGCCAGCAGCTTGGGAGACCTCACAGATACGCAGTATTTT
NA	NA	TRBV5-1	TRBJ1-1	13	CASSPEGRTEAFF	TGCGCCAGCAGCCCGGAGGGTAGGACTGAAGCTTTCTTT
NA	NA	TRBV7-8	TRBJ1-5	14	CASSLRQGNQPQHF	TGTGCCAGCAGCTTACGTCAGGGCAATCAGCCCCAGCATTTT
NA	NA	TRBV27	TRBJ2-7	15	CASSLTWDRGYEQYF	TGTGCCAGCAGTTTAACGTGGGATCGAGGCTACGAGCAGTACTTC
NA	NA	TRBV5-6	TRBJ2-5	15	CASSSLQGGLETQYF	TGTGCCAGCAGCTCTCTCCAGGGAGGTTTGGAGACCCAGTACTTC
NA	NA	TRBV7-2	TRBJ1-5	16	CASSLVSQGWYQPQHF	TGTGCCAGCAGCTTAGTGTCGCAGGGATGGTATCAGCCCCAGCATTTT
NA	TRBD2	TRBV27	TRBJ2-1	15	CASSPGTSGHNEQFF	TGTGCCAGCAGCCCGGGGACTAGCGGACACAATGAGCAGTTCTTC
NA	NA	TRBV5-1	TRBJ2-1	13	CASSFHEYNEQFF	TGCGCCAGCAGCTTCCATGAGTACAATGAGCAGTTCTTC
NA	NA	TRBV6-1	TRBJ2-1	16	CASSERGTPPSNEQFF	TGTGCCAGCAGTGAACGGGGGACCCCCCCGAGCAATGAGCAGTTCTTC
NA	NA	TRBV6-5	TRBJ2-1	15	CASNPGHPSYNEQFF	TGTGCCAGCAACCCAGGACACCCCTCCTACAATGAGCAGTTCTTC
NA	TRBD2	TRBV10-1	TRBJ2-1	14	CASSRAGAYNEQFF	TGCGCCAGCAGCAGAGCGGGGGCCTACAATGAGCAGTTCTTC
NA	TRBD1	TRBV5-6	TRBJ2-7	15	CASSSPGTGWYEQYF	TGTGCCAGCAGCTCGCCCGGGACAGGGTGGTACGAGCAGTACTTC